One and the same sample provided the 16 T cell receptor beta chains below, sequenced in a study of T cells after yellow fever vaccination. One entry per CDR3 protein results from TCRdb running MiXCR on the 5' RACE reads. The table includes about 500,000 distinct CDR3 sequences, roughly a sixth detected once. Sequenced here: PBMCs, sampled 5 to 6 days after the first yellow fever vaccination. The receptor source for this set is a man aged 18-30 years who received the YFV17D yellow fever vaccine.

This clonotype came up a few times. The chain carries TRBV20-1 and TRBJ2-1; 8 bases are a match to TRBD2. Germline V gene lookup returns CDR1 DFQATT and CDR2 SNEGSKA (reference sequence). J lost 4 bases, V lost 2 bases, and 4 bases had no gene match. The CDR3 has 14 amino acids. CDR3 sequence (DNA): TGCAGTGCTAGACCGGGACTAGGTTACAATGAGCAGTTCTTC. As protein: CSARPGLGYNEQFF.

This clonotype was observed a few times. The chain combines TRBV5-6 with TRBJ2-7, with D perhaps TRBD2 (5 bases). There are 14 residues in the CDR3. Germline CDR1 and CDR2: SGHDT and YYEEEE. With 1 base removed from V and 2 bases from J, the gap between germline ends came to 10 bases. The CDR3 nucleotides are TGTGCCAGCAGCTTGCGGAGGCAGACCTACGAGCAGTACTTC. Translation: CASSLRRQTYEQYF.

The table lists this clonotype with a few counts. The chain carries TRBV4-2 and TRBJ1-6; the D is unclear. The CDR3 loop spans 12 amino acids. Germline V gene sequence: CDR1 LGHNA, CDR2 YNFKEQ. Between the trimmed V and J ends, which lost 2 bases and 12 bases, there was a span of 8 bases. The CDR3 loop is CASSQNPEPLHF. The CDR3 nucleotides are TGTGCCAGCAGCCAAAACCCAGAACCCCTCCACTTT.

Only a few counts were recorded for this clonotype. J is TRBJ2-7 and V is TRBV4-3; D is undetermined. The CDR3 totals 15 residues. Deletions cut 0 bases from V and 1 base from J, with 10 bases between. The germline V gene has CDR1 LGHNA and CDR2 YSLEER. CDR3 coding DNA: TGCGCCAGCAGCCAAGAATGGGCAGGTTCCTACGAGCAGTACTTC. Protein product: CASSQEWAGSYEQYF.

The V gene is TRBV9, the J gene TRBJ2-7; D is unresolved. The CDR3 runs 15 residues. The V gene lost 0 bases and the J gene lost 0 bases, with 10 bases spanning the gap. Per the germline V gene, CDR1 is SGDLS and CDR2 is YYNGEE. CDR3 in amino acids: CASSVGGQSSYEQYF. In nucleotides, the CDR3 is TGTGCCAGCAGCGTAGGCGGTCAGAGCTCCTACGAGCAGTACTTC.

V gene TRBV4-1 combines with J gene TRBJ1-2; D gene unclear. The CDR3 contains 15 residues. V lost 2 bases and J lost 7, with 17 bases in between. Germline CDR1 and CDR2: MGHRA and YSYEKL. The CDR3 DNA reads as TGCGCCAGCAGCCAACCTTCGGGCTCAAACCGTGGCTACACCTTC. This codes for CASSQPSGSNRGYTF.

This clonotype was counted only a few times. CDR3 coding DNA: TGTGCCAGCAGCCCCGCGGGGGGAGGTGATACGCAGTATTTT. It specifies CASSPAGGGDTQYF. The chain uses TRBV5-4 and TRBJ2-3; 8 nucleotides match TRBD2. The CDR3 length is 14 residues. Trimming cost V 4 bases and J 6 bases; bases outside gene matches: 7. Germline V gene lookup returns CDR1 SGHNT and CDR2 YYREEE (reference sequence).

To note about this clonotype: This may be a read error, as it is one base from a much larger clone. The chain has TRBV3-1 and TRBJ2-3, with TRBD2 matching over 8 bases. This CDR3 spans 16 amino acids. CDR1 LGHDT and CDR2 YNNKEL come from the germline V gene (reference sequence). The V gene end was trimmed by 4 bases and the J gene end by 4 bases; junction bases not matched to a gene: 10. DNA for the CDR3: TGTGCCAGCAGCCCAAAGCCGGGGGGGCCTCCAGATACGCAGTATTTT. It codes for CASSPKPGGPPDTQYF.

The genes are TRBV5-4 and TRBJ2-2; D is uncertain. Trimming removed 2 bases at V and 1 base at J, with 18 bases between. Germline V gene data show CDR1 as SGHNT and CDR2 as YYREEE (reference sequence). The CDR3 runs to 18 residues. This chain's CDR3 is CASSLKVLAVLNTGELFF. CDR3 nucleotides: TGTGCCAGCAGCTTAAAGGTCTTGGCGGTATTGAACACCGGGGAGCTGTTTTTT. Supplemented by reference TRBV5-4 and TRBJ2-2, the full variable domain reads ETGVTQSPTHLIKTRGQQVTLRCSSQSGHNTVSWYQQALGQGPQFIFQYYREEENGRGNFPPRFSGLQFPNYSSELNVNALELDDSALYLCASSLKVLAVLNTGELFFGEGSRLTVL.

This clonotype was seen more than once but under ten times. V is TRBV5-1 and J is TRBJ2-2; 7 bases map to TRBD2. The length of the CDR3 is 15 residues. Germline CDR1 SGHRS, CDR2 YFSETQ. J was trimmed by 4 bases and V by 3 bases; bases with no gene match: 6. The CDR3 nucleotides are TGCGCCAGCAGCTCAACGGGGGGACTCACCGGGGAGCTGTTTTTT. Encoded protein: CASSSTGGLTGELFF.

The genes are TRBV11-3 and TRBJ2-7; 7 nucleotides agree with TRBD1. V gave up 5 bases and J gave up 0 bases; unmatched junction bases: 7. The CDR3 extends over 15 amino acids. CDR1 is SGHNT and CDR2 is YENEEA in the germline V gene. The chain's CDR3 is CASSDREGGSYEQYV. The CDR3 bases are TGTGCCAGCAGCGACAGGGAAGGCGGCTCCTACGAGCAGTACGTC.

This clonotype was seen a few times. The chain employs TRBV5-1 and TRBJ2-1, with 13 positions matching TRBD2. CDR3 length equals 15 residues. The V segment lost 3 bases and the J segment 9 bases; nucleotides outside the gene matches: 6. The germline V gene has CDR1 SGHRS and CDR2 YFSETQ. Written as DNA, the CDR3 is TGCGCCAGCAGCTCCACTAGCGGGGGGGCCCTTGAGCAGTTCTTC. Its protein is CASSSTSGGALEQFF.

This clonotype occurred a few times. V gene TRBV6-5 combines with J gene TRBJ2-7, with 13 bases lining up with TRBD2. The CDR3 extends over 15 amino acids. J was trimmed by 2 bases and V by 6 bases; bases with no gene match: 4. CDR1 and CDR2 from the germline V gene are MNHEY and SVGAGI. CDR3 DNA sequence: TGTGCCAGCAGGGTACTAGCGGGGGGGACCTACGAGCAGTACTTC. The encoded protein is CASRVLAGGTYEQYF.

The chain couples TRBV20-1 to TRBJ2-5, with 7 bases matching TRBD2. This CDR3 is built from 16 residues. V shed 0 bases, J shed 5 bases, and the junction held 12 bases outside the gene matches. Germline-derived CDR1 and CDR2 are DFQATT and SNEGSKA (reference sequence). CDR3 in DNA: TGCAGTGCTAGAGATCGGTCCCCGGCGGGGGACGAGACCCAGTACTTC. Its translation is CSARDRSPAGDETQYF.

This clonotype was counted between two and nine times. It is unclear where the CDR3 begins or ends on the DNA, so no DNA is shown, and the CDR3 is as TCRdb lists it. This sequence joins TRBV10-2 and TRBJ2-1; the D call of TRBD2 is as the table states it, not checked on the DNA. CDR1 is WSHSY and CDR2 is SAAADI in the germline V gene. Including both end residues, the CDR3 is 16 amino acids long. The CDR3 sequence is CASSILGGGAVDEQFF.

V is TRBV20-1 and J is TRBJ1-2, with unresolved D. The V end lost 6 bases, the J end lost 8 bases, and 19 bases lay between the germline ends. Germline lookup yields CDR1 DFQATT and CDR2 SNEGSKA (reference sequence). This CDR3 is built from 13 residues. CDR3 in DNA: TGCAGTGCCCAGGTTGGAGCCGGGTGGGGCTACACCTTC. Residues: CSAQVGAGWGYTF.